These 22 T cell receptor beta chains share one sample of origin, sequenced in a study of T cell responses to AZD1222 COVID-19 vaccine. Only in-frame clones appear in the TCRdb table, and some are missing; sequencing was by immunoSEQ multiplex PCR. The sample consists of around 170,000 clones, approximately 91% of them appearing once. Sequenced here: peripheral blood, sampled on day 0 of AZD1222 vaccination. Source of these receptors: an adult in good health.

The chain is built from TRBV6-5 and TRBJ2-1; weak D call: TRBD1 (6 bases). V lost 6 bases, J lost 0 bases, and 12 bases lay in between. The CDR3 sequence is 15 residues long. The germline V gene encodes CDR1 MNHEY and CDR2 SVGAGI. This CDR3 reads CASSPDRTSYNEQFF. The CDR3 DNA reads TGTGCCAGCAGCCCAGACAGGACCTCCTACAATGAGCAGTTCTTC.

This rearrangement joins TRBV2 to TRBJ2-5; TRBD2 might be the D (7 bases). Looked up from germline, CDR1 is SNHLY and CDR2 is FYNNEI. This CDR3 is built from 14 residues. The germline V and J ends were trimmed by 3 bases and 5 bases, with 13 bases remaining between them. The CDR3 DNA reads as TGTGCCAGCAGTGATGCGGGGGCCCGGGAGACCCAGTACTTC. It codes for CASSDAGARETQYF.

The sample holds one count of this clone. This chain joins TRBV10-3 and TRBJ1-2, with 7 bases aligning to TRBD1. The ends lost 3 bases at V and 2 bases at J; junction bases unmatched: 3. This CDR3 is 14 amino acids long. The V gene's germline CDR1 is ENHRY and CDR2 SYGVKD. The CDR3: CAISESTGNYGYTF. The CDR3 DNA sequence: TGTGCCATCAGTGAATCGACAGGGAACTATGGCTACACCTTC.

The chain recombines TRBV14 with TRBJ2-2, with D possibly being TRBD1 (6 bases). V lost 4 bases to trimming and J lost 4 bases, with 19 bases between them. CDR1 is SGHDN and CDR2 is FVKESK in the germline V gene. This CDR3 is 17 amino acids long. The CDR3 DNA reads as TGTGCCAGCAGCCCCGACAGGTCCCGCGGTTTCACCGGGGAGCTGTTTTTT. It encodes CASSPDRSRGFTGELFF.

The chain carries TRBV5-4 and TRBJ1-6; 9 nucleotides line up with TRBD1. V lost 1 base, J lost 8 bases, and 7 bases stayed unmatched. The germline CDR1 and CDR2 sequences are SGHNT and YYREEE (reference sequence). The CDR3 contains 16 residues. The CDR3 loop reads CASSLQTGGLDSPLHF. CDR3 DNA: TGTGCCAGCAGCTTGCAAACAGGGGGCTTGGATTCACCCCTCCACTTT.

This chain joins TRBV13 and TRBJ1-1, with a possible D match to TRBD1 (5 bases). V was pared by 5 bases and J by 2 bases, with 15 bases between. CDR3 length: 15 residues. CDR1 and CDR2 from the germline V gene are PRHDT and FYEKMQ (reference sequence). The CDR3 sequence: CASSTASRGNTEAFF. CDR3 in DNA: TGTGCCAGCAGCACGGCCTCGAGGGGAAACACTGAAGCTTTCTTT.

CDR3 in DNA: TGTGCCAGCAGTGAAGTGGGACGGCAGAATTCACCCCTCCACTTT. The encoded protein is CASSEVGRQNSPLHF. The rearrangement joins TRBV6-1 to TRBJ1-6; weak D call: TRBD1 (5 bases). Looked up from germline, CDR1 is MNHNS and CDR2 is SASEGT. The CDR3 is made up of 15 amino acids. Trimming left V 1 base short and J 7 bases short, with 11 bases between.

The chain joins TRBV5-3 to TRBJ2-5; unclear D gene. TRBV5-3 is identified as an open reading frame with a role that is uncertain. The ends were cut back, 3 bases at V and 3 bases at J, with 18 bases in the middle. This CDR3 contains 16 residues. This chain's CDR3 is CARSSSRRSCEETQYF. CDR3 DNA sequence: TGTGCCAGAAGCTCCTCTCGGCGGTCCTGTGAAGAGACCCAGTACTTC.

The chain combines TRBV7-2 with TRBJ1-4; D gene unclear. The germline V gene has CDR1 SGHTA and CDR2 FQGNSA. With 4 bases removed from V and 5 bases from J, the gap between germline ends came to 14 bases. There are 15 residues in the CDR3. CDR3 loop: CASSSVGKQNEKLFF. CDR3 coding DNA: TGTGCCAGCAGCTCCGTGGGGAAACAAAATGAAAAACTGTTTTTT.

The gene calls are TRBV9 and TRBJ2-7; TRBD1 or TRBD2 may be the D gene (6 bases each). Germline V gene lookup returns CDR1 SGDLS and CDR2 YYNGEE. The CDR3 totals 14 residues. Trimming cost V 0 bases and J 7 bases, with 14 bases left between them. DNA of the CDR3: TGTGCCAGCAGCGTAGGGGGGGCGGCTGGTGAGCAGTACTTC. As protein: CASSVGGAAGEQYF.

DNA of the CDR3: TGTGCCAGCAGCCCCCCGGGACTCCGGAGCCCAGATACGCAGTATTTT. Amino acids: CASSPPGLRSPDTQYF. This chain links TRBV3-1 (or the pseudogene TRBV3-2) with TRBJ2-3, with a weak D call TRBD2 (6 bases). This CDR3 region has 16 residues. The germline gives CDR1 LGHDT, CDR2 YNNKEL (reference sequence). The germline V and J ends were trimmed by 4 bases and 4 bases, with 18 bases remaining between them.

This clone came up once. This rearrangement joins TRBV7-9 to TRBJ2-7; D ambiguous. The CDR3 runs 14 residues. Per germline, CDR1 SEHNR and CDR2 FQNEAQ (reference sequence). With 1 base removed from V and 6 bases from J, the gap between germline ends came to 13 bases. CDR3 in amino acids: CASSLESLVAEQYF. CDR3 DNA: TGTGCCAGCAGCTTAGAGTCCTTGGTAGCCGAGCAGTACTTC.

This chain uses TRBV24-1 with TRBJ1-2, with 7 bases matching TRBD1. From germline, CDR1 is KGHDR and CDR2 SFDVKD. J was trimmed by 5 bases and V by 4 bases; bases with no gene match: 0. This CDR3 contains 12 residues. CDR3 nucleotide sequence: TGTGCCACCAGTGACAGGGGGTATGGCTACACCTTC. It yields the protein CATSDRGYGYTF.

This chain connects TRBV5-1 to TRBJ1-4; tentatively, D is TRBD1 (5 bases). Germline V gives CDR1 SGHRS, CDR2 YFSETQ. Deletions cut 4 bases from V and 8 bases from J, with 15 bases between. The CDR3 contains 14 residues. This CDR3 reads CASSPAGVGEKLFF. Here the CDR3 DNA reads TGCGCCAGCAGCCCCGCGGGGGTGGGGGAAAAACTGTTTTTT.

The CDR3 DNA follows: TGTGCCAGCGAGACTAGCGGCACAGATACGCAGTATTTT. Translating gives CASETSGTDTQYF. The V gene is TRBV12-3 or TRBV12-4, the J gene TRBJ2-3, with TRBD2 identical over 8 bases. The J segment lost 1 base and the V segment lost 8 bases, leaving 2 bases of the junction unmatched. The CDR3 runs to 13 residues.

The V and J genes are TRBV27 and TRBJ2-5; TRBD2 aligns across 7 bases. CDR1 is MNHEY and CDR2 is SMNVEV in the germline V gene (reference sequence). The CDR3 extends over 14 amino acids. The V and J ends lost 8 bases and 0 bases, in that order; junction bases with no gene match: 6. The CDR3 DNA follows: TGTGCCAGCCGCCACGGGACTAACCAAGAGACCCAGTACTTC. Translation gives CASRHGTNQETQYF.

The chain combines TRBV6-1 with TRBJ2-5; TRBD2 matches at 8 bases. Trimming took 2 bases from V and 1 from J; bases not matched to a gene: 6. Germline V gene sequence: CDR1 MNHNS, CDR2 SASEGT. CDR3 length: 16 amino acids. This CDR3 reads CASSEPPGGGQETQYF. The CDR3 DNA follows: TGTGCCAGCAGTGAACCCCCGGGAGGGGGCCAAGAGACCCAGTACTTC.

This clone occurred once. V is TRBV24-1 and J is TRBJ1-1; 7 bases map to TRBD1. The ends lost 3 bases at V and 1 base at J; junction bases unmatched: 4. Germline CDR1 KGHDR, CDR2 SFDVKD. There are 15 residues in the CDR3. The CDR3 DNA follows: TGTGCCACCAGTGATCCCCGACAGGGGAACACTGAAGCTTTCTTT. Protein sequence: CATSDPRQGNTEAFF.

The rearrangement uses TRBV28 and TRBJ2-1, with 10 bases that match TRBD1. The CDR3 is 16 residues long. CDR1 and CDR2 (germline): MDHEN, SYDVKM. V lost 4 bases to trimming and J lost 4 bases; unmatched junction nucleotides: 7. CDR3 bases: TGTGCCAGCAGTTCCCCGGACAGGGGGGCGTACAATGAGCAGTTCTTC. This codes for CASSSPDRGAYNEQFF. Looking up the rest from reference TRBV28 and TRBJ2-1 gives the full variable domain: DVKVTQSSRYLVKRTGEKVFLECVQDMDHENMFWYRQDPGLGLRLIYFSYDVKMKEKGDIPEGYSVSREKKERFSLILESASTNQTSMYLCASSSPDRGAYNEQFFGPGTRLTVL.

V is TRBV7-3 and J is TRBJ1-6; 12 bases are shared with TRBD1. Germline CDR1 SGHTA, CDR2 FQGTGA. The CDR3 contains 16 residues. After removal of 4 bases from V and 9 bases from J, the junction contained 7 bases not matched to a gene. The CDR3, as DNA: TGTGCCAGCAGCTCGACCGGGACAGGGGGCTTTTCACCCCTCCACTTT. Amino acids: CASSSTGTGGFSPLHF.

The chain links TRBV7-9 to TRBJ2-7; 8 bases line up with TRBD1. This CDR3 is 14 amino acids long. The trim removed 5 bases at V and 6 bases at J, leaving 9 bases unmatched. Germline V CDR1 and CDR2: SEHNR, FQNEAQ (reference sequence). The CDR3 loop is CASSRTGFMSEQYF. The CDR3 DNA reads TGTGCCAGCAGCAGGACAGGGTTTATGTCCGAGCAGTACTTC.

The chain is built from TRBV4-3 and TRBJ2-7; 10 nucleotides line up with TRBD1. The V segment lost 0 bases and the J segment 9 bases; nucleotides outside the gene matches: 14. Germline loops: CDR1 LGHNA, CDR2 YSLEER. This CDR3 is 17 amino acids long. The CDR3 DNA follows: TGCGCCAGCAGCCAAGATTTGGGGACAGGGGCGGGGGTCAGGCAGTACTTC. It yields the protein CASSQDLGTGAGVRQYF.